This T cell receptor (beta chain) was identified in a study of Ad26.COV2.S vaccination and SARS-CoV-2 variants. Assay: immunoSEQ multiplex PCR; the TCRdb copy retains only in-frame clones and omits some. This sample carries roughly 350,000 clones, about 89% of them seen once, and the ten largest clones take roughly 5%. Noted treatment: around 19 received Ad26.COV2.S at low or high dose, single or two shots; about 5 received placebo; per-sample allocation not given. All samples were drawn on day 63, counting from the first vaccine or placebo injection. In Boston, an adult donor aged 18-55 years took part. The CDR3 extends over 11 amino acids. CDR1 and CDR2 from the germline V gene are MNHEY and SMNVEV (reference sequence). Trimming pared 10 bases from V and 6 bases from J, leaving 13 bases between.

The TCR comes from a person between 18 and 59 years old who received the Ad26.COV2.S COVID-19 vaccine or a placebo. V gene TRBV27 combines with J gene TRBJ2-7, with D perhaps matching TRBD2 (6 bases). The specimen comprised peripheral blood, sampled in a trial of Ad26.COV2.S vaccine versus placebo. CDR3 DNA sequence: TGTGCCACCTTCGGGGGTGGCGAGCAGTACTTC. Its translation is CATFGGGEQYF.